This T cell receptor (beta chain) was identified during a study of CD8+ T cells in alopecia areata. Study context: Oral tofacitinib, 5 to 10 mg twice daily, was given in an open-label trial.

Regarding treatment: oral pan-JAK inhibitor, 5-10 mg twice daily. The CDR3 totals 14 residues. Germline CDR1 SGHTA, CDR2 FQGNSA. The V and J ends lost 5 bases and 0 bases respectively, with 11 bases between them. cDNA serving as the sequencing template came from extracted, reverse transcribed RNA. Profiling relied on immunoSEQ multiplex PCR, and the TCRdb table lists in-frame clones only, not all of them. The profile covers fewer than 250,000 clones, with under 70% appearing a single time and 4% to 5% taken by the ten largest. The TCR sequence derives from a human donor with alopecia areata. The sequencing here drew on CD4+ T cells sorted from blood, taken at week 4, from a patient treated with tofacitinib. The rearrangement uses TRBV7-2 and TRBJ2-7, with D unresolved. The CDR3 region has the DNA TGTGCCAGCAGCCAGGCGCCGGGCTCCTACGAGCAGTACTTC. Protein product: CASSQAPGSYEQYF.